This T cell receptor (beta chain) was recorded in a study of blood T cell repertoires in COVID-19. Study details: From T cells, B-cell-depleted T cells, or PBMCs came the material, which was cDNA or gDNA.

Original processing notes: Estimation of nucleated cell counts relied on the amplification of reference gene primers. Method: immunoSEQ multiplex PCR; TCRdb's copy keeps in-frame clones and lacks some. V and J calls and clone size are those listed in that table; D and trimming were worked out from the DNA. The sample yields 140,000 or so clones, roughly nine tenths seen once. The CDR3 has 15 amino acids. Germline V lookup: CDR1 ENHRY, CDR2 SYGVKD. V dropped 4 bases and J dropped 4; count of bases not matched to a gene: 8. The source is a human donor with COVID-19, enrolled during active disease. The donor label of this sample is uncertain. What was sequenced was peripheral blood. The chain carries TRBV10-3 and TRBJ1-2; 8 nucleotides align to TRBD1. CDR3 nucleotide sequence: TGTGCCATCAGTGGCAACCAGGGGGCTGGCTATGGCTACACCTTC. Protein sequence: CAISGNQGAGYGYTF.